Presented here are 19 T cell receptor beta chains from one specimen sequenced in a study of CD8 T cells in Susac syndrome. Reverse transcription of roughly 0.5 to 1 ug RNA was performed with random hexamers. Via MiXCR, TCRdb re-called the immunoSEQ multiplex PCR reads, giving one row per CDR3 protein. The sample holds 200,000 or so distinct CDR3 sequences; about 95% are singletons and the top ten take roughly 0.088%. Sequencing was carried out using CD4+ T cells from PBMCs. These receptors were obtained from a human donor with multiple sclerosis.

This clonotype came up once. V usage is TRBV19 and J usage is TRBJ1-1; perhaps TRBD1 as D (5 bases). Trimming cost V 5 bases and J 3 bases, with 19 bases left between them. The CDR3 extends over 16 amino acids. CDR1 and CDR2 (germline): LNHDA, SQIVND (reference sequence). Written as DNA, the CDR3 is TGTGCCAGTAGTCACCCCATATGGAGGGGCGACACTGAAGCTTTCTTT. This encodes CASSHPIWRGDTEAFF.

V is TRBV7-3 and J is TRBJ1-2; 8 nucleotides agree with TRBD1. Trimming at V came to 3 bases and at J to 8 bases, leaving 5 bases not matched to a gene. There are 13 residues in the CDR3. Per germline, CDR1 SGHTA and CDR2 FQGTGA. DNA for the CDR3: TGTGCCAGCAGCTTCGGACAGGGCGAAGGCTACACCTTC. Translated: CASSFGQGEGYTF.

This chain connects TRBV29-1 to TRBJ2-3, with 11 bases fitting TRBD2. This CDR3 comprises 12 residues. Germline V gene lookup returns CDR1 SQVTM and CDR2 ANQGSEA. The CDR3 here is CTVAGGADTQYF. The CDR3 coding sequence is TGCACCGTAGCGGGAGGGGCAGATACGCAGTATTTT.

The CDR3, as DNA: TGCGCCAGCAGCTTAGCCATCACAGATACGCAGTATTTT. This sequence encodes CASSLAITDTQYF. The rearrangement links TRBV5-1 to TRBJ2-3; no clear D gene. The CDR3 is made up of 13 amino acids. Between the trimmed V and J ends, which lost 2 bases and 2 bases, there was a span of 6 bases. In germline, CDR1 is SGHRS, CDR2 YFSETQ. Full variable domain (outside the CDR3, taken from reference TRBV5-1 and TRBJ2-3): KAGVTQTPRYLIKTRGQQVTLSCSPISGHRSVSWYQQTPGQGLQFLFEYFSETQRNKGNFPGRFSGRQFSNSRSEMNVSTLELGDSALYLCASSLAITDTQYFGPGTRLTVL.

V is TRBV20-1 and J is TRBJ1-5, with D possibly TRBD1 on 5 matching bases. The CDR3 is 13 residues long. The germline V gene has CDR1 DFQATT and CDR2 SNEGSKA (reference sequence). Trimming pared 5 bases from V and 4 bases from J, leaving 12 bases between. The CDR3 reads CSAGWGGNQPQHF. In DNA, the CDR3 is TGCAGTGCTGGATGGGGGGGGAATCAGCCCCAGCATTTT.

The J gene is TRBJ2-2, the V gene TRBV29-1; 7 nucleotides agree with TRBD1. The CDR3 contains 13 residues. Germline V gene data show CDR1 as SQVTM and CDR2 as ANQGSEA. Losses at the gene ends were 4 bases for V and 4 bases for J; bases not matched to a gene: 3. The CDR3 nucleotides read TGCAGCGTTGGACAGGGAAGCACCGGGGAGCTGTTTTTT. This codes for CSVGQGSTGELFF.

This clonotype showed up just once. This sequence joins TRBV3-1 and TRBJ2-7; D is unclear. The germline V gene has CDR1 LGHDT and CDR2 YNNKEL (reference sequence). This CDR3 is 16 amino acids long. Trimming left V 0 bases short and J 0 bases short, with 12 bases between. The CDR3 loop reads CASSQDSRRSSYEQYF. In DNA form, the CDR3 reads TGTGCCAGCAGCCAAGATTCGCGGAGAAGCTCCTACGAGCAGTACTTC.

This chain links TRBV25-1 with TRBJ1-1; D is unresolved. The CDR3 has 11 amino acids. Germline V gene sequence: CDR1 MGHDK, CDR2 SYGVNS. The V end lost 2 bases, the J end lost 5 bases, and 3 bases lay between the germline ends. The CDR3: CASSEKTEAFF. CDR3 DNA sequence: TGTGCCAGCAGTGAAAAGACTGAAGCTTTCTTT.

The rearrangement joins TRBV3-1 to TRBJ2-2; D might be TRBD2 (6 bases). The CDR3 consists of 18 residues. Germline V gives CDR1 LGHDT, CDR2 YNNKEL (reference sequence). V was pared by 5 bases and J by 1 base, with 20 bases between. The CDR3 DNA is TGTGCCAGCAGCACCCCTTGGCCAGGGACTCAGAACACCGGGGAGCTGTTTTTT. It specifies CASSTPWPGTQNTGELFF.

This chain connects TRBV20-1 to TRBJ2-3; D remains ambiguous. The CDR3 contains 13 residues. Germline V lookup: CDR1 DFQATT, CDR2 SNEGSKA (reference sequence). This chain's CDR3 is CSMGEVDTDTQYF. The CDR3 DNA is TGCAGCATGGGCGAAGTTGACACAGATACGCAGTATTTT.

V usage is TRBV30 and J usage is TRBJ2-1, with D possibly being TRBD2 (6 bases). Germline V gene lookup returns CDR1 GTSNPN and CDR2 SVGIG (reference sequence). Trimming stripped 3 bases from V and 1 base from J, with 13 bases between. The CDR3 is made up of 15 amino acids. CDR3 nucleotide sequence: TGTGCCTGGAGACGGGAGCTTCGATCCTACAATGAGCAGTTCTTC. Translated, it gives CAWRRELRSYNEQFF.

The chain is built from TRBV7-9 and TRBJ1-6; no clear D gene. The CDR3 has 14 residues. The ends were cut back, 1 base at V and 7 bases at J, with 8 bases in the middle. CDR1 is SEHNR, CDR2 FQNEAQ, per germline (reference sequence). For the CDR3, the DNA is TGTGCCAGCAGCTTAGAGGCCCAAAATTCACCCCTCCACTTT. This translates into CASSLEAQNSPLHF. Full variable domain (remainder filled in from reference TRBV7-9 and TRBJ1-6): DTGVSQNPRHKITKRGQNVTFRCDPISEHNRLYWYRQTLGQGPEFLTYFQNEAQLEKSRLLSDRFSAERPKGSFSTLEIQRTEQGDSAMYLCASSLEAQNSPLHFGNGTRLTVT.

This sequence joins TRBV28 and TRBJ1-6; D gene uncertain. Germline-derived CDR1 and CDR2 are MDHEN and SYDVKM. The CDR3 consists of 13 residues. V was pared by 6 bases and J by 5 bases, with 8 bases between. The CDR3 here is CASSRIDNSPLHF. CDR3 sequence (DNA): TGTGCCAGCAGCCGGATAGATAATTCACCCCTCCACTTT. The full variable domain, completed using reference TRBV28 and TRBJ1-6, is DVKVTQSSRYLVKRTGEKVFLECVQDMDHENMFWYRQDPGLGLRLIYFSYDVKMKEKGDIPEGYSVSREKKERFSLILESASTNQTSMYLCASSRIDNSPLHFGNGTRLTVT.

The chain is built from TRBV5-1 and TRBJ2-7; the D is unclear. CDR1 is SGHRS and CDR2 is YFSETQ in the germline V gene. Deletions cut 4 bases from V and 0 bases from J, with 8 bases between. This CDR3 region has 13 residues. CDR3: CASSARDSYEQYF. The CDR3 DNA reads as TGCGCCAGCAGCGCTAGGGACTCCTACGAGCAGTACTTC.

The CDR3 loop reads CAWSRQGDQPQHF. The CDR3 nucleotides read TGTGCCTGGAGTAGGCAGGGTGACCAGCCCCAGCATTTT. The V call is TRBV30, the J call TRBJ1-5; perhaps TRBD1 as D (5 bases). The CDR3 runs 13 residues. Trimming removed 2 bases at V and 7 bases at J, with 12 bases between. Germline lookup yields CDR1 GTSNPN and CDR2 SVGIG (reference sequence).

This chain connects TRBV12-3 or TRBV12-4 to TRBJ2-1; D is perhaps TRBD2 (6 bases). The CDR3 covers 15 residues. V was trimmed by 6 bases and J by 3 bases, leaving 15 bases between them. CDR3 in amino acids: CASSLSGAVYNEQFF. The CDR3 bases are TGTGCCAGCAGCCTTAGCGGAGCCGTCTACAATGAGCAGTTCTTC.

The genes are TRBV3-1 and TRBJ2-7; D is perhaps TRBD1 or TRBD2 (7 bases each). From germline, CDR1 is LGHDT and CDR2 YNNKEL (reference sequence). The CDR3 covers 16 residues. Trimming pared 4 bases from V and 1 base from J, leaving 17 bases between. CDR3 sequence: CASSRLTGRESYEQYF. For the CDR3, the DNA is TGTGCCAGCAGCCGCCTGACAGGGAGGGAGTCCTACGAGCAGTACTTC.

The chain links TRBV11-2 to TRBJ2-5; no clear D gene. V was pared by 1 base and J by 0 bases, with 9 bases between. The CDR3 totals 15 residues. In germline, CDR1 is SGHAT, CDR2 FQNNGV. CDR3 protein: CASSLVLVHQETQYF. The CDR3, as DNA: TGTGCCAGCAGCTTAGTCCTGGTGCACCAAGAGACCCAGTACTTC.

J is TRBJ2-2 and V is TRBV30; 7 bases agree with TRBD2. This CDR3 is built from 15 residues. The ends lost 5 bases at V and 1 base at J; junction bases unmatched: 7. Germline CDR1 reads GTSNPN; CDR2 reads SVGIG (reference sequence). Here the CDR3 reads CAWSAGEKNTGELFF. The CDR3 DNA sequence: TGTGCCTGGTCCGCGGGGGAAAAGAACACCGGGGAGCTGTTTTTT.